This T cell receptor beta chain originates from a study of CD8+ T cells in alopecia areata. About the research overall: For the treated group, dosing was oral tofacitinib at 5 to 10 mg twice daily.

Alopecia areata patients provided lesional scalp punch biopsies and peripheral blood, both collected for the study. Germline V gives CDR1 SGDLS, CDR2 YYNGEE. Trimming removed 0 bases from V and 1 base from J, with 8 bases in between. This CDR3 is 14 amino acids long. About this clone: What it recognizes is unknown. Other nucleotide sequences in the sample specify the same CDR3.

Study results and limitations: The study also sequences resident alphabeta T cells of normal skin in scalp samples. Lesional scalp, notably in alopecia totalis/universalis, had clonality above that of normal scalp.

cDNA serving as the sequencing template came from extracted, reverse transcribed RNA. Profiling relied on immunoSEQ multiplex PCR, and the TCRdb table lists in-frame clones only, not all of them. The table lists around 200,000 clones, roughly 60% of them singletons, with roughly 1.7% in the top ten. The rearrangement uses TRBV9 and TRBJ2-7; D call uncertain. This clonotype was sampled from a human donor with alopecia areata. The sample was CD4+ T cells sorted from blood, taken at week 0. CDR3 nucleotide sequence: TGTGCCAGCAGCGTAGCTTCGAGATCCTACGAGCAGTACTTC. This translates into CASSVASRSYEQYF.